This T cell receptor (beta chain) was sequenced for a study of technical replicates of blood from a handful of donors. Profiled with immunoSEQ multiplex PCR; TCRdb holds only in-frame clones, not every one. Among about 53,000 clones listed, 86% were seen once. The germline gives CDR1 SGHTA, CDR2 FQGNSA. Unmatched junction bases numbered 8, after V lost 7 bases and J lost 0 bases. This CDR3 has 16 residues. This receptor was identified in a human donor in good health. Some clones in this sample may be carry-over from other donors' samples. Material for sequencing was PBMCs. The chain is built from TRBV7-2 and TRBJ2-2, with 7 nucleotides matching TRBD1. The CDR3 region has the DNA TGTGCCAGCACCCTAGGACAGGCTACGAACACCGGGGAGCTGTTTTTT. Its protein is CASTLGQATNTGELFF.